Shown below are 22 T cell receptor beta chains from a single sample sequenced in a study of blood T cell repertoires in COVID-19. Only in-frame clones appear in the TCRdb table, and some are missing; sequencing was by immunoSEQ multiplex PCR. This table has roughly 300,000 clones, 80% to 90% appearing once. Sequenced: PBMCs or T cells enriched from blood (not recorded which). These receptors were collected from a woman in her thirties or forties with acute COVID-19.

The rearrangement joins TRBV3-1 (or the pseudogene TRBV3-2) to TRBJ1-6; maybe TRBD1 (6 bases). The CDR3 loop spans 15 amino acids. The germline V and J ends were trimmed by 3 bases and 7 bases, with 13 bases remaining between them. CDR1 is LGHDT, CDR2 YNNKEL, per germline (reference sequence). CDR3 in amino acids: CASSQQVRGNSPLHF. The CDR3 nucleotides read TGTGCCAGCAGCCAGCAAGTCAGGGGCAATTCACCCCTCCACTTT.

This chain uses TRBV5-4 with TRBJ2-3, with D unresolved. The germline CDR1 and CDR2 sequences are SGHNT and YYREEE (reference sequence). Deletions cut 4 bases from V and 1 base from J, with 16 bases between. The CDR3 sequence is 16 residues long. CDR3 protein: CASSAKLREGTDTQYF. Here the CDR3 DNA reads TGTGCCAGCAGCGCAAAACTTAGAGAGGGCACAGATACGCAGTATTTT.

The V call is TRBV28, the J call TRBJ2-3, with TRBD2 identical over 7 bases. CDR1 is MDHEN and CDR2 is SYDVKM in the germline V gene. The CDR3 loop spans 14 amino acids. V was pared by 3 bases and J by 1 base, with 1 base of the junction left unmatched. The CDR3 region has the DNA TGTGCCAGCAGTTTTCTAGCGGGCACAGATACGCAGTATTTT. Translated, it gives CASSFLAGTDTQYF.

This rearrangement joins TRBV18 to TRBJ2-5; maybe TRBD1 (5 bases). V was cut by 3 bases and J by 7 bases, with 6 bases left in between. Germline V gives CDR1 KGHSH, CDR2 LQKENI. CDR3 length: 11 residues. The CDR3 here is CASSPDRTQYF. Written as DNA, the CDR3 is TGTGCCAGCTCACCTGACAGGACCCAGTACTTC.

This clone was found once. The chain combines TRBV27 with TRBJ2-6; unclear D gene. V was cut by 6 bases and J by 0 bases, with 18 bases left in between. Germline V gives CDR1 MNHEY, CDR2 SMNVEV (reference sequence). The CDR3 runs to 18 residues. CDR3 region: CASRSGLQSYSGANVLTF. The CDR3, as DNA: TGTGCCAGCAGGAGTGGGCTGCAGAGCTACTCTGGGGCCAACGTCCTGACTTTC.

The chain combines TRBV28 with TRBJ1-2; D call uncertain. This CDR3 contains 15 residues. The V end was cut by 6 bases, the J end by 8 bases, with 22 bases between. CDR1 is MDHEN and CDR2 is SYDVKM in the germline V gene. The CDR3 coding sequence is TGTGCCAGCAGGGAGGGTTGGGGTATATCCCTAGGCTACACCTTC. Residues: CASREGWGISLGYTF.

This rearrangement joins TRBV5-1 to TRBJ2-7, with 7 positions matching TRBD2. V lost 0 bases, J lost 2 bases, and 5 bases stayed unmatched. This CDR3 spans 15 amino acids. From germline, CDR1 is SGHRS and CDR2 YFSETQ. CDR3 residues: CASSLDGSGPYEQYF. As DNA, the CDR3 is TGCGCCAGCAGCTTGGATGGTAGCGGGCCCTACGAGCAGTACTTC.

The chain combines TRBV3-1 (or the pseudogene TRBV3-2) with TRBJ2-4, with a possible D match to TRBD1 (6 bases). The germline gives CDR1 LGHDT, CDR2 YNNKEL (reference sequence). CDR3 length: 17 amino acids. V was shortened by 2 bases and J by 0 bases, with 14 bases between the two germline ends. The CDR3 region is CASSQTGQRLAKNIQYF. The CDR3 DNA reads as TGTGCCAGCAGCCAAACAGGACAGAGGTTAGCCAAAAACATTCAGTACTTC.

The chain has TRBV12-3 or TRBV12-4 and TRBJ2-1; D is uncertain. Trimming pared 1 base from V and 5 bases from J, leaving 6 bases between. This CDR3 spans 13 amino acids. CDR3 sequence: CASSLGSNNEQFF. CDR3 bases: TGTGCCAGCAGTTTAGGCTCTAACAATGAGCAGTTCTTC.

The chain combines TRBV11-2 with TRBJ2-5, with TRBD1 as a possible D gene (6 bases). Germline loops: CDR1 SGHAT, CDR2 FQNNGV. V gave up 1 base and J gave up 5 bases, with 8 bases separating them. The CDR3 covers 13 residues. The CDR3 loop reads CASSLAGVETQYF. The DNA for the CDR3 is TGTGCCAGCAGCTTAGCAGGGGTGGAGACCCAGTACTTC.

V and J are TRBV19 and TRBJ2-1; D is perhaps TRBD1 (5 bases). The germline V gene has CDR1 LNHDA and CDR2 SQIVND (reference sequence). Trimming removed 5 bases from V and 4 bases from J, with 9 bases in between. CDR3 length: 13 amino acids. CDR3 residues: CASSFDSYNEQFF. The CDR3 DNA is TGTGCCAGTAGTTTCGACAGTTACAATGAGCAGTTCTTC.

V is TRBV7-9 and J is TRBJ1-6; no definite D call. This CDR3 contains 12 residues. Between the trimmed V and J ends, which lost 1 base and 15 bases, there was a span of 10 bases. Germline CDR1 and CDR2: SEHNR and FQNEAQ (reference sequence). The CDR3 region is CASSLEVGDLHF. DNA of the CDR3: TGTGCCAGCAGCTTAGAAGTCGGAGACCTCCACTTT.

This sequence joins TRBV14 and TRBJ2-1, with a possible D match to TRBD1 (6 bases). V was trimmed by 0 bases and J by 9 bases, leaving 12 bases between them. This CDR3 has 14 residues. The V gene's germline CDR1 is SGHDN and CDR2 FVKESK. The CDR3 here is CASSQEVTGSEQFF. The CDR3 DNA follows: TGTGCCAGCAGCCAAGAAGTAACAGGGAGTGAGCAGTTCTTC.

The CDR3 here is CASSYSGGGSGAFF. CDR3 bases: TGTGCCAGCAGTTACTCCGGGGGGGGATCAGGAGCTTTCTTT. V gene TRBV6-5 combines with J gene TRBJ1-1; weak D call: TRBD1 (5 bases). The CDR3 spans 14 residues. CDR1 and CDR2 (germline): MNHEY, SVGAGI. With 0 bases removed from V and 10 bases from J, the gap between germline ends came to 15 bases.

The table lists this clone with a count of one. This chain connects TRBV5-1 to TRBJ1-3; 8 positions agree with TRBD1. V trimming: 0 bases; J trimming: 4 bases; junction bases outside the gene matches: 3. Germline loops: CDR1 SGHRS, CDR2 YFSETQ. The CDR3 totals 15 residues. The DNA of the CDR3 is TGCGCCAGCAGCTTGGAAGGGGACAGGGGAAACACCATATATTTT. Translation gives CASSLEGDRGNTIYF.

The chain is built from TRBV27 and TRBJ1-1; possibly TRBD1 for D (6 bases). The ends were cut back, 5 bases at V and 1 base at J, with 14 bases in the middle. From germline, CDR1 is MNHEY and CDR2 SMNVEV (reference sequence). CDR3 size: 15 residues. The CDR3 nucleotides are TGTGCCAGCAGTCGCACAGGGTTAACGAACACTGAAGCTTTCTTT. Protein: CASSRTGLTNTEAFF.

The CDR3 bases are TGTGCTAGTGGACAGGGATCTGGAAACACCATATATTTT. Translated: CASGQGSGNTIYF. The V call is TRBV12-5, the J call TRBJ1-3; a weak D match, TRBD1 (6 bases). Germline V gene data show CDR1 as LGHNT and CDR2 as FRNRAP. This CDR3 has 13 amino acids. Deletions cut 6 bases from V and 1 base from J, with 7 bases between.

This chain links TRBV9 with TRBJ1-3; D is perhaps TRBD1 (5 bases). Germline V CDR1 and CDR2: SGDLS, YYNGEE. V lost 3 bases and J lost 4, with 14 bases in between. The CDR3 runs 15 residues. This CDR3 reads CASSAGHGKGNTIYF. The CDR3 DNA reads TGTGCCAGCAGCGCCGGACACGGTAAAGGAAACACCATATATTTT.

The chain links TRBV27 to TRBJ2-1, with TRBD2 matching 7 bases. This CDR3 is 17 amino acids long. Per germline, CDR1 MNHEY and CDR2 SMNVEV (reference sequence). Trimming cost V 5 bases and J 0 bases; bases outside gene matches: 10. Here the CDR3 DNA reads TGTGCCAGCAGTCTCTCCCGACTAGCTGGCTCCTACAATGAGCAGTTCTTC. As protein: CASSLSRLAGSYNEQFF.

The chain is built from TRBV19 and TRBJ2-7, with 8 bases lining up with TRBD1. With 8 bases clipped from V and 0 bases from J, the junction kept 9 bases outside the gene matches. Germline V lookup: CDR1 LNHDA, CDR2 SQIVND (reference sequence). The CDR3 is made up of 15 amino acids. The CDR3 DNA sequence: TGTGCCAGTCAACCGACAGGGGCGAGCTCCTACGAGCAGTACTTC. This translates into CASQPTGASSYEQYF.

The V and J genes are TRBV29-1 and TRBJ2-7; TRBD2 is a possible D gene (5 bases). With 2 bases removed from V and 4 bases from J, the gap between germline ends came to 15 bases. CDR1 is SQVTM, CDR2 ANQGSEA, per germline. CDR3 length equals 14 residues. CDR3 DNA sequence: TGCAGCGTTGAAATGGGCACTAGAGCGTACGAGCAGTACTTC. Translation: CSVEMGTRAYEQYF.

This clone was seen at least ten times. The rearrangement links TRBV6-2 or TRBV6-3 to TRBJ2-1; TRBD2 aligns across 10 bases. V shed 6 bases and J 6 bases; nucleotides not matched to a gene: 11. The CDR3 contains 16 residues. Germline CDR1 reads MNHEY; CDR2 reads SVGEGT. In DNA, the CDR3 is TGTGCCAGCAGCTCCGTAGCGGGGGGTGGTTCCAATGAGCAGTTCTTC. Translation gives CASSSVAGGGSNEQFF.